The present entry profiles one T cell receptor (beta chain) with its context. The source of the sample is a study of blood T cell repertoires in COVID-19. On the study more broadly: Acute and convalescent COVID-19 specimens originated in the United States, Italy and Spain. From T cells, B-cell-depleted T cells, or PBMCs came the material, which was cDNA or gDNA.

As processed by the authors: Using reference gene primer amplification, nucleated cell counts were estimated. Repertoires were generated with immunoSEQ multiplex PCR, while TCRdb's copy carries only in-frame clones and drops some. The V and J calls and clone size are taken from that table; D and trimming were inferred from the DNA. The sample shows about 150,000 clones, about 90% of them seen only once. CDR3 size: 16 residues. Germline CDR1 and CDR2: SGDLS and YYNGEE. With V trimmed by 4 bases and J by 1 base, 9 bases remained unmatched. The chain has TRBV9 and TRBJ2-5, with 8 bases lining up with TRBD2. The receptor was derived from a man older than 75 with acute or convalescent COVID-19. The sample comprised peripheral blood. This CDR3 reads CASSPRLAPGQETQYF. DNA of the CDR3: TGTGCCAGCAGCCCGAGACTAGCGCCGGGCCAAGAGACCCAGTACTTC.